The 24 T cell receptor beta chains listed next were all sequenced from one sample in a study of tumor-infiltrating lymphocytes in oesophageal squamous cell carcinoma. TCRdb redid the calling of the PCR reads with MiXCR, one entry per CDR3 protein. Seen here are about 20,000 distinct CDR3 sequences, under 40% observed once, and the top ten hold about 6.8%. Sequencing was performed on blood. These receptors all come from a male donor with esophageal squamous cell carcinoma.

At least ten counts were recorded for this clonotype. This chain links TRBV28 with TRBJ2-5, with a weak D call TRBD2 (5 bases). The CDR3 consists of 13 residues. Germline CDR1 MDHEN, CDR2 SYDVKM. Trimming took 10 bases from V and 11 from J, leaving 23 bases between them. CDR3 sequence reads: CATGDLTTVEQYF. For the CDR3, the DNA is TGTGCCACCGGGGATCTCACTACAGTTGAGCAGTACTTC.

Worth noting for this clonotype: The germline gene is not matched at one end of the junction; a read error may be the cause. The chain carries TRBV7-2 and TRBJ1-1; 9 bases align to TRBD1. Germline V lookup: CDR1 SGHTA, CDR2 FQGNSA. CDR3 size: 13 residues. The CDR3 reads CVSNRDRVTEAFF. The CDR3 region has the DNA TGTGTCAGCAATAGGGACAGGGTGACTGAAGCTTTCTTT. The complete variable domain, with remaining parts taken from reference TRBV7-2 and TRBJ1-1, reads GAGVSQSPSNKVTEKGKDVELRCDPISGHTALYWYRQSLGQGLEFLIYFQGNSAPDKSGLPSDRFSAERTGGSVSTLTIQRTQQEDSAVYLCVSNRDRVTEAFFGQGTRLTVV.

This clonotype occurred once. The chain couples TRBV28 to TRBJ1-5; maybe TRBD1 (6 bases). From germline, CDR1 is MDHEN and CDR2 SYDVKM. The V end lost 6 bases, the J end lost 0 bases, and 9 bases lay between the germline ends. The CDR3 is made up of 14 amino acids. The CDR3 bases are TGTGCCAGCAGCAGGGGTTATAGCAATCAGCCCCAGCATTTT. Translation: CASSRGYSNQPQHF.

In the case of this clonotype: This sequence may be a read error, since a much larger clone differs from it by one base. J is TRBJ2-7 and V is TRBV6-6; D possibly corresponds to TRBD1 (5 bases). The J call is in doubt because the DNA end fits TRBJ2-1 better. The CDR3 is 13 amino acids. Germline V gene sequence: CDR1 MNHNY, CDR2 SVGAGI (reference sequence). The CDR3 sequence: CASSYRGSYEQFF. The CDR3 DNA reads TGTGCCAGCAGTTACAGGGGTAGCTACGAGCAGTTCTTC.

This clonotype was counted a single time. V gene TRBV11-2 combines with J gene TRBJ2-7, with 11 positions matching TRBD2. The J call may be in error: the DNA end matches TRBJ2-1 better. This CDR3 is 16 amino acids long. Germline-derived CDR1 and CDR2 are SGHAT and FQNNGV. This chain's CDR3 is CASSLSPLAGEGEQFF. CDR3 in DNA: TGTGCCAGCAGCTTATCCCCACTAGCGGGAGAGGGTGAGCAGTTCTTC.

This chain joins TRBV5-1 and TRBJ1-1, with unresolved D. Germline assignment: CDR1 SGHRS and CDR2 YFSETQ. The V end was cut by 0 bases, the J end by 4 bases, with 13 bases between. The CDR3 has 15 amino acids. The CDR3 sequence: CASSLGRGSGTEAFF. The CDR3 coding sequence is TGCGCCAGCAGCTTGGGGCGAGGTTCCGGCACTGAAGCTTTCTTT.

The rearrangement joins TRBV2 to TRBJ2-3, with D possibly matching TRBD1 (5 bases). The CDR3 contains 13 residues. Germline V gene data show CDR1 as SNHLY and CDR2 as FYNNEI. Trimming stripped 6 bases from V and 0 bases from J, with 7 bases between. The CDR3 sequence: CASRGLSTDTQYF. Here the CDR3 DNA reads TGTGCCAGCAGGGGGCTGAGCACAGATACGCAGTATTTT.

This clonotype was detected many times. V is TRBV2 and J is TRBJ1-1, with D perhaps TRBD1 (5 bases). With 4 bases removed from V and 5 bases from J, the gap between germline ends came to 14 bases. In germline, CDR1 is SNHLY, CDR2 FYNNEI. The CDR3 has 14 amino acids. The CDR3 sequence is CASSVELGQTEAFF. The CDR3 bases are TGTGCCAGCAGTGTGGAGCTGGGGCAGACTGAAGCTTTCTTT. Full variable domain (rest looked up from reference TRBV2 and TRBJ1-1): EPEVTQTPSHQVTQMGQEVILRCVPISNHLYFYWYRQILGQKVEFLVSFYNNEISEKSEIFDDQFSVERPDGSNFTLKIRSTKLEDSAMYFCASSVELGQTEAFFGQGTRLTVV.

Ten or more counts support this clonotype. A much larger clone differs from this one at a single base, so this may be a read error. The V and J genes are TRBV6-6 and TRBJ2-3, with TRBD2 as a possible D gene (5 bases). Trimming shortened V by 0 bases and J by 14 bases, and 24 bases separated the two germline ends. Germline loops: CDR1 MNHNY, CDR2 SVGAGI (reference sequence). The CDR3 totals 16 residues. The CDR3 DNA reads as TGTGCCAGCAGTTACTCCCCAGGAGCGAGCACCGGGGAGCTGTATTTT. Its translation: CASSYSPGASTGELYF.

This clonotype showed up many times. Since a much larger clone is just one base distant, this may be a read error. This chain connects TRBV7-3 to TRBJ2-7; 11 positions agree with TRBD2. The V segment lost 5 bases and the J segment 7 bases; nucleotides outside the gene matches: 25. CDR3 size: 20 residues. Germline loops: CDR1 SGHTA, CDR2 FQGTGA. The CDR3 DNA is TGTGCCAGCAGCCTCCTCGGTCAGTCCACTAGCGGGGGCTCCTACAATGAGCAGTACTTC. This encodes CASSLLGQSTSGGSYNEQYF.

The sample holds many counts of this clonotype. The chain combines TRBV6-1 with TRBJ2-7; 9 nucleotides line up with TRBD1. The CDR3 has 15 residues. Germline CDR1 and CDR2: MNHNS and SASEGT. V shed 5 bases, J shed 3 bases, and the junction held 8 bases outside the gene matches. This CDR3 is CASSTGQGLYYEQYF. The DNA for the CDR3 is TGTGCCAGCAGTACCGGACAGGGGTTGTACTACGAGCAGTACTTC.

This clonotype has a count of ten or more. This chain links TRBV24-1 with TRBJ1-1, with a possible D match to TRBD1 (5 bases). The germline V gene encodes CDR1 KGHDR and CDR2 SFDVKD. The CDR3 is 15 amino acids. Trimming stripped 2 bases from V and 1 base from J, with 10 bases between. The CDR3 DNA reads TGTGCCACCAGTGATTCAGGGAAAGGGAACACTGAAGCTTTCTTT. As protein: CATSDSGKGNTEAFF.

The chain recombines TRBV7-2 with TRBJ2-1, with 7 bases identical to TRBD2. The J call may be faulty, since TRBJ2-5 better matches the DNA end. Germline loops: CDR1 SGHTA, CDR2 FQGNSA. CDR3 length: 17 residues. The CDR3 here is CASSPDPSGNQGETQYF. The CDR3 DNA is TGTGCCAGCAGCCCCGACCCTAGCGGTAATCAGGGAGAGACCCAGTACTTC.

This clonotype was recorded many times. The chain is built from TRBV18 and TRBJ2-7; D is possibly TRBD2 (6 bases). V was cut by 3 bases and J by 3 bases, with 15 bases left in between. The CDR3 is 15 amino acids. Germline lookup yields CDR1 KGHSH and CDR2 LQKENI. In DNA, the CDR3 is TGTGCCAGCTCACCTGGAGGAGGGGTGCGCTACGAGCAGTACTTC. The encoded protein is CASSPGGGVRYEQYF.

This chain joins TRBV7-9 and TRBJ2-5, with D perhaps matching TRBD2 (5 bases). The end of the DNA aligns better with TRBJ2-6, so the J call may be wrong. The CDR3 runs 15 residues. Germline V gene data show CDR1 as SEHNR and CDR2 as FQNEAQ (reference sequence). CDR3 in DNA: TGTGCCAGCAGCTTGGGCCCGGGGGGGGCCAACGTCCTGACTTTC. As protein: CASSLGPGGANVLTF.

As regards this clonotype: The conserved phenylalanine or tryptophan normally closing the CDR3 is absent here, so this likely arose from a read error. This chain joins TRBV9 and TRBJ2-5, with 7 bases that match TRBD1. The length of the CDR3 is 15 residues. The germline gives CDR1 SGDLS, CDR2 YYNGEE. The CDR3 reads CASSVAGTAKEIQYC. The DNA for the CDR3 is TGTGCCAGCAGCGTAGCTGGGACAGCTAAAGAGATCCAGTACTGC.

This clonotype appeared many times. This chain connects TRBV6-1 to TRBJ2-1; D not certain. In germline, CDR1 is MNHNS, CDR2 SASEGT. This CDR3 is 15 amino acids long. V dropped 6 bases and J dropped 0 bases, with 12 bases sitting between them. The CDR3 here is CASRQQMISYNEQFF. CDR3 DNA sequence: TGTGCCAGCAGACAACAGATGATCTCCTACAATGAGCAGTTCTTC.

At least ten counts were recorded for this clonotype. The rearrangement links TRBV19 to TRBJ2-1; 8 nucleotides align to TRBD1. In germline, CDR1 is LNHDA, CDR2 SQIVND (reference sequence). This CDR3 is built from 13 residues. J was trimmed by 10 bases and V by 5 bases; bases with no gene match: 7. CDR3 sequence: CASSLDRAGEQFF. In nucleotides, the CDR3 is TGTGCCAGTAGTTTGGACAGGGCGGGGGAGCAGTTCTTC.

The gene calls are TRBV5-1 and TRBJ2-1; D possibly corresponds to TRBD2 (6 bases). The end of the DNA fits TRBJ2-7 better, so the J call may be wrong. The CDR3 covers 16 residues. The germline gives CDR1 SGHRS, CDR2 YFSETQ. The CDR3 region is CASSLNGGNLYNEQYF. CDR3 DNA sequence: TGCGCCAGCAGCTTGAATGGGGGGAACCTCTACAATGAGCAGTACTTC.

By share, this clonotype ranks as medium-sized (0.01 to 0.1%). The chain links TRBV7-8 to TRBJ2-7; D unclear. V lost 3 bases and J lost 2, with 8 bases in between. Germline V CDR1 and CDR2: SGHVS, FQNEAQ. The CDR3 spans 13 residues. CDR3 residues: CASSLKRTYEQYF. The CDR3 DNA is TGTGCCAGCAGCTTGAAGAGAACCTACGAGCAGTACTTC.

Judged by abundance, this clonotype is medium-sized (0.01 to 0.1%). CDR3: CASSFERHPGANVLTF. As DNA, the CDR3 is TGTGCCAGCAGTTTTGAGCGACACCCTGGGGCCAACGTCCTGACTTTC. The V call is TRBV28, the J call TRBJ2-6; no clear D. V lost 3 bases, J lost 2 bases, and 11 bases lay in between. The CDR3 runs to 16 residues. CDR1 and CDR2 from the germline V gene are MDHEN and SYDVKM.

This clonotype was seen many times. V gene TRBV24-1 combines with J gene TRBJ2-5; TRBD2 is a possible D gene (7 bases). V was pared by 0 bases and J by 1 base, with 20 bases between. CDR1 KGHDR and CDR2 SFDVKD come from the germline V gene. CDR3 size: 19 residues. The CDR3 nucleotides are TGTGCCACCAGTGATTTGAGGAGGGGAGGGGCGGGGGCCCAAGAGACCCAGTACTTC. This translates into CATSDLRRGGAGAQETQYF.

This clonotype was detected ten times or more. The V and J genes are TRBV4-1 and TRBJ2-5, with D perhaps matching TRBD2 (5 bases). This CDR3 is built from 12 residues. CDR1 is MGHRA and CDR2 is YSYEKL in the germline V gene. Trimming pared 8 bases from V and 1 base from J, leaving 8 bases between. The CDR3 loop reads CASAGIQETQYF. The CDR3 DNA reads TGCGCCAGCGCCGGGATCCAAGAGACCCAGTACTTC.

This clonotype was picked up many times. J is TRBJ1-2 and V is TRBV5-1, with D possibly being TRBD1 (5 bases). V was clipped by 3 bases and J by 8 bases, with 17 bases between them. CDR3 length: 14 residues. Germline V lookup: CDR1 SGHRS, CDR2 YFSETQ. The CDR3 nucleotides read TGCGCCAGCAGCTCCTCCGGGACGGAGGAAGGCTACACCTTC. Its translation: CASSSSGTEEGYTF.